This TCR beta chain emerged from a study of response to subunit inactivated influenza vaccine. Via MiXCR, TCRdb re-called the RT-PCR reads, giving one row per CDR3 protein. The sample consists of roughly 760,000 distinct CDR3 sequences, 21% of them appearing once. Concerning this clonotype: The antigen is unknown.

CDR3 length: 16 amino acids. Germline CDR1 DFQATT, CDR2 SNEGSKA (reference sequence). The germline V and J ends were trimmed by 0 bases and 2 bases, with 13 bases remaining between them. Study-wide points: Each seasonal influenza vaccination, the authors suggested, recruits few new T cells.

The V gene is TRBV20-1, the J gene TRBJ2-2; D gene ambiguous. The starting material was PBMCs from blood, obtained around 5 days after vaccination. The clonotype was recovered from a man in his fifties or sixties who received an inactivated influenza vaccine. DNA of the CDR3: TGCAGTGCTAGAGATTGGGCGGAATCTAACACCGGGGAGCTGTTTTTT. This sequence encodes CSARDWAESNTGELFF.